A single T cell receptor (beta chain) is shown here with its context. The record originates from a study of blood T cell repertoires in COVID-19. About the research overall: There were acute and convalescent COVID-19 samples, and they came from the United States, Italy and Spain. PBMCs, B-cell-depleted T cells, or T cells were the source of the cDNA or gDNA that made up the material.

In the original processing: Amplified reference gene primers provided the basis for estimating nucleated cell counts. Sequencing was performed with immunoSEQ multiplex PCR; in TCRdb, only in-frame clones are kept and a portion is missing. D and trimming were read from the DNA, whereas the V and J calls and clone size are those reported in that table. In the table there are approximately 260,000 clones, around 83% of which are singletons. Trimming cost V 0 bases and J 10 bases, with 13 bases left between them. Looked up from germline, CDR1 is LGHNA and CDR2 is YNFKEQ. The CDR3 spans 14 residues. The chain links TRBV4-2 to TRBJ2-1; D is possibly TRBD1 (6 bases). The sequenced sample was peripheral blood. The source of this sequence is a man younger than 35 with active or convalescent COVID-19. This chain's CDR3 is CASSQDLAGEEQFF. CDR3 nucleotides: TGTGCCAGCAGCCAAGATCTGGCAGGGGAGGAGCAGTTCTTC.